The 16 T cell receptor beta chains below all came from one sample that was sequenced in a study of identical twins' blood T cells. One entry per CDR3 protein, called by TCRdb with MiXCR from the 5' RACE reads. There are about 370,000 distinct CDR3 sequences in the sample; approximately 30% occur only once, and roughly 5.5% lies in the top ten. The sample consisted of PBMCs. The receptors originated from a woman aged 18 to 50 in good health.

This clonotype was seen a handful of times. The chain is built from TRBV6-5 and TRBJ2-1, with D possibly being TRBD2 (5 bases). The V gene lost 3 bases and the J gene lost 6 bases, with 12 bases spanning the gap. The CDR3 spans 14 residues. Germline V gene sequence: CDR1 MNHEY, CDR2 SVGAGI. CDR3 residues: CASSYRGLSNEQFF. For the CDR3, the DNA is TGTGCCAGCAGTTATAGAGGGCTCAGCAATGAGCAGTTCTTC.

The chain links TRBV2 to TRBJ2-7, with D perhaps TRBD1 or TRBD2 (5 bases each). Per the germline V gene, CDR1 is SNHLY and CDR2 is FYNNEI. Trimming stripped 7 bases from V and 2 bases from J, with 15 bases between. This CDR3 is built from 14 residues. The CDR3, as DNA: TGTGCCAGCATCAGGGACGGAAGCACCTACGAGCAGTACTTC. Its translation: CASIRDGSTYEQYF.

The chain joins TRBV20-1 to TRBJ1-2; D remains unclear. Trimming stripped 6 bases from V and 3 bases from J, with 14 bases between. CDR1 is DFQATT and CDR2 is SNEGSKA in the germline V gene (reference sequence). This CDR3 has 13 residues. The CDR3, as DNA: TGCAGTGCCCGAACGGATTTAGACTATGGCTACACCTTC. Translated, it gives CSARTDLDYGYTF.

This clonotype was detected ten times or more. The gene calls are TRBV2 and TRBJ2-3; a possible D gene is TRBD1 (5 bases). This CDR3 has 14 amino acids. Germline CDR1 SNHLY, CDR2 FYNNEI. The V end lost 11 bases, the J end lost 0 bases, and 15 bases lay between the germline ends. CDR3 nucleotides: TGTGCCGTTAGGGGTCTTGCTAGCACAGATACGCAGTATTTT. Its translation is CAVRGLASTDTQYF.

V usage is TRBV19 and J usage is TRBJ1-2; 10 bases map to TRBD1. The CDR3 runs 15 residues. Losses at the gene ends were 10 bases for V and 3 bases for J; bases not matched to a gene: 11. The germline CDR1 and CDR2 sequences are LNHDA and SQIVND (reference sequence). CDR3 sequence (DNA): TGTGCCACTCAACTTAAGGGGACAGGGGACTATGGCTACACCTTC. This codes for CATQLKGTGDYGYTF.

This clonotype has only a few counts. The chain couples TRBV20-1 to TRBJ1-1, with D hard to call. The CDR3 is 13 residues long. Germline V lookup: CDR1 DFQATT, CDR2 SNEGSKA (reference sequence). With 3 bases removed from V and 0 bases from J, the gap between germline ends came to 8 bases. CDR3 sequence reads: CSASSGLNTEAFF. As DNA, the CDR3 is TGCAGTGCTAGTTCGGGGTTGAACACTGAAGCTTTCTTT.

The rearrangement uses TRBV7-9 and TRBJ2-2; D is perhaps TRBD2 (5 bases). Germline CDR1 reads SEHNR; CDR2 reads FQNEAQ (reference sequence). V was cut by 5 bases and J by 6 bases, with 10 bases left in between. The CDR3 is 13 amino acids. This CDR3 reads CASSPSSAGELFF. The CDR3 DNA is TGTGCCAGCAGCCCAAGTAGCGCCGGGGAGCTGTTTTTT.

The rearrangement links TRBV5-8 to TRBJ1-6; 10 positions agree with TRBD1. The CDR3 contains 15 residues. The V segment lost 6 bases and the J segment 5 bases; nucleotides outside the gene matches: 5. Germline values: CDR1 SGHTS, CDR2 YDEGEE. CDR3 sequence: CASTRDRGHNSPLHF. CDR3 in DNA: TGTGCCAGCACCAGGGACAGGGGACATAATTCACCCCTCCACTTT.

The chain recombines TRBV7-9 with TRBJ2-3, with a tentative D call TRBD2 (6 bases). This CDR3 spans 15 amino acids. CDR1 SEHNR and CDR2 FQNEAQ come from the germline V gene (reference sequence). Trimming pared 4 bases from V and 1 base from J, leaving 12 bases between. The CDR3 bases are TGTGCCAGCAGCTACGGGAGTCCGCGCACAGATACGCAGTATTTT. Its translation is CASSYGSPRTDTQYF. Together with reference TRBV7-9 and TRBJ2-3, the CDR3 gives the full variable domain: DTGVSQNPRHKITKRGQNVTFRCDPISEHNRLYWYRQTLGQGPEFLTYFQNEAQLEKSRLLSDRFSAERPKGSFSTLEIQRTEQGDSAMYLCASSYGSPRTDTQYFGPGTRLTVL.

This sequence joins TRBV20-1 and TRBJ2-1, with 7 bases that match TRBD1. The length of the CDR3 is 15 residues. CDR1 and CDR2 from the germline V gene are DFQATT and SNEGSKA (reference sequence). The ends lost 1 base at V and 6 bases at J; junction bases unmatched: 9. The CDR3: CSARAGGGTGNEQFF. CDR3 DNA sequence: TGCAGTGCTAGAGCAGGGGGTGGAACAGGCAATGAGCAGTTCTTC.

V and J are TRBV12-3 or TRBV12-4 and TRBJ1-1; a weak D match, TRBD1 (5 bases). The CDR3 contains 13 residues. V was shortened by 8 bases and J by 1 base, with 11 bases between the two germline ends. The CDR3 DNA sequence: TGTGCCAGCGTCGGACAAGGGAACACTGAAGCTTTCTTT. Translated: CASVGQGNTEAFF.

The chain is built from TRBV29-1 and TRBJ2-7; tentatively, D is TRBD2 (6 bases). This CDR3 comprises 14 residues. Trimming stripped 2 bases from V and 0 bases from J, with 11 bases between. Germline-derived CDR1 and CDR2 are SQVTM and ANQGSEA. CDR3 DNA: TGCAGCGTTGAAATAGCGGAGGTCTCCTACGAGCAGTACTTC. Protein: CSVEIAEVSYEQYF.

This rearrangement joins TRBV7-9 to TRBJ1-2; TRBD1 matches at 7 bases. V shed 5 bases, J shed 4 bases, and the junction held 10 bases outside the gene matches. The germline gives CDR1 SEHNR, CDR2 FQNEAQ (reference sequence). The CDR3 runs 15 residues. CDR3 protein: CASSNDRASGYGYTF. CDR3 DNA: TGTGCCAGCAGCAATGACAGGGCGTCCGGCTATGGCTACACCTTC. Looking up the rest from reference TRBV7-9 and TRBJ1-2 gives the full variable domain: DTGVSQNPRHKITKRGQNVTFRCDPISEHNRLYWYRQTLGQGPEFLTYFQNEAQLEKSRLLSDRFSAERPKGSFSTLEIQRTEQGDSAMYLCASSNDRASGYGYTFGSGTRLTVV.

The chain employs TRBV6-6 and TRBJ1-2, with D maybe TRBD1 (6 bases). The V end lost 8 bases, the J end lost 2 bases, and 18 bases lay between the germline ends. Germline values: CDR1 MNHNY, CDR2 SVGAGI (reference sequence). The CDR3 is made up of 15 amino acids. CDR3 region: CASSSRTAHNYGYTF. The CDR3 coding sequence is TGTGCCAGCTCTTCGAGGACAGCTCACAACTATGGCTACACCTTC.

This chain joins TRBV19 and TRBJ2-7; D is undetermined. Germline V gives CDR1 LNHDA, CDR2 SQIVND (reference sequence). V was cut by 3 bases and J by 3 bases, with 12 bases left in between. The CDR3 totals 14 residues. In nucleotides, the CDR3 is TGTGCCAGTAGTATCAGTCTGGAGAGCTACGAGCAGTACTTC. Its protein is CASSISLESYEQYF.

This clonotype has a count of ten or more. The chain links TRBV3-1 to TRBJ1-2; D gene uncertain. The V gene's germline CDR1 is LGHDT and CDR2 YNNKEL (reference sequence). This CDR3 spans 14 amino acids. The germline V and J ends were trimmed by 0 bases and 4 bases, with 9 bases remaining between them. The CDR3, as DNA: TGTGCCAGCAGCCAAGAGCAAGGACTCTATGGCTACACCTTC. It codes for CASSQEQGLYGYTF.